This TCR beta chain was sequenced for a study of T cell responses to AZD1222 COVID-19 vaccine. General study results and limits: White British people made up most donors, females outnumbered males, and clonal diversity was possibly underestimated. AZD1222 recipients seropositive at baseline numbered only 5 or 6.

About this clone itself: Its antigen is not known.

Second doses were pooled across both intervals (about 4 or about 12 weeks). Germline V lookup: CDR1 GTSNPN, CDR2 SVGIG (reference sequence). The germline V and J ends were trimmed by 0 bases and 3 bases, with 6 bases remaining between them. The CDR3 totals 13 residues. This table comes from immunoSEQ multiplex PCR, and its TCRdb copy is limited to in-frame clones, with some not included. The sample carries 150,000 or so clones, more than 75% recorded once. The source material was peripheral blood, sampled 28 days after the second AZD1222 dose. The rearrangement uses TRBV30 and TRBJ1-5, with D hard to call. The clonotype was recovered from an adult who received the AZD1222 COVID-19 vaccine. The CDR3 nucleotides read TGTGCCTGGAGTGTAAGTAACAATCAGCCCCAGCATTTT. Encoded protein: CAWSVSNNQPQHF. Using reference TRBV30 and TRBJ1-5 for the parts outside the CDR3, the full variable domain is SQTIHQWPATLVQPVGSPLSLECTVEGTSNPNLYWYRQAAGRGLQLLFYSVGIGQISSEVPQNLSASRPQDRQFILSSKKLLLSDSGFYLCAWSVSNNQPQHFGDGTRLSIL.